These 5 T cell receptor beta chains were all obtained from the same sample, sequenced in a study of a mutant IDH1 vaccine in newly diagnosed glioma. The time point is: week 35, safety follow-up. With topical imiquimod, each dose of the vaccine consisted of 300 ug of mutant IDH1 20-mer peptide. The assay was immunoSEQ multiplex PCR, and TCRdb's table has in-frame clones only and misses some. The sample lists about 47,000 clones; 88% were seen once. Their recognized antigens are unknown. The input for sequencing was PBMCs, taken from a glioma patient whose treatment included an IDH1 peptide vaccine. The origin of the receptors is a woman in her 40s with glioma.

The chain couples TRBV30 to TRBJ2-7; D is unresolved. Trimming removed 5 bases at V and 4 bases at J, with 12 bases between. The germline CDR1 and CDR2 sequences are GTSNPN and SVGIG (reference sequence). The CDR3 covers 12 residues. CDR3 in DNA: TGTGCCTGGCGCGTGGACGGGTACGAGCAGTACTTC. Encoded protein: CAWRVDGYEQYF.

This clone was counted only a few times. The chain couples TRBV7-2 to TRBJ1-2; D might be TRBD1 (5 bases). This CDR3 has 17 amino acids. V was cut by 2 bases and J by 4 bases, with 20 bases left in between. Germline CDR1 reads SGHTA; CDR2 reads FQGNSA. CDR3 amino acids: CASSLISGGEPAYGYTF. The CDR3 DNA reads as TGTGCCAGCAGCTTAATTTCGGGGGGGGAGCCAGCCTATGGCTACACCTTC. Variable domain in full (rest from reference TRBV7-2 and TRBJ1-2): GAGVSQSPSNKVTEKGKDVELRCDPISGHTALYWYRQSLGQGLEFLIYFQGNSAPDKSGLPSDRFSAERTGGSVSTLTIQRTQQEDSAVYLCASSLISGGEPAYGYTFGSGTRLTVV.

The CDR3 sequence is CASSPGTSSNSPLHF. CDR3 nucleotide sequence: TGTGCCAGCAGTCCTGGGACATCTTCCAATTCACCCCTCCACTTT. V and J are TRBV2 and TRBJ1-6, with D possibly matching TRBD1 (6 bases). Trimming removed 5 bases at V and 7 bases at J, with 15 bases between. The germline V gene encodes CDR1 SNHLY and CDR2 FYNNEI. The CDR3 length is 15 residues.

The CDR3 loop is CASSYSGHEQFF. The CDR3 DNA follows: TGTGCCAGCAGTTACTCAGGCCATGAGCAGTTCTTC. The V and J genes are TRBV6-5 and TRBJ2-1; unclear D gene. The ends were cut back, 0 bases at V and 8 bases at J, with 5 bases in the middle. Germline assignment: CDR1 MNHEY and CDR2 SVGAGI. The CDR3 has 12 amino acids.

This clone was observed a few times. The chain combines TRBV18 with TRBJ2-7; D is unresolved. V was trimmed by 3 bases and J by 9 bases, leaving 15 bases between them. CDR3 length: 13 amino acids. Germline V gene data show CDR1 as KGHSH and CDR2 as LQKENI. The CDR3 reads CASSPIPVQGQYF. CDR3 DNA: TGTGCCAGCTCACCGATCCCTGTACAAGGGCAGTACTTC.